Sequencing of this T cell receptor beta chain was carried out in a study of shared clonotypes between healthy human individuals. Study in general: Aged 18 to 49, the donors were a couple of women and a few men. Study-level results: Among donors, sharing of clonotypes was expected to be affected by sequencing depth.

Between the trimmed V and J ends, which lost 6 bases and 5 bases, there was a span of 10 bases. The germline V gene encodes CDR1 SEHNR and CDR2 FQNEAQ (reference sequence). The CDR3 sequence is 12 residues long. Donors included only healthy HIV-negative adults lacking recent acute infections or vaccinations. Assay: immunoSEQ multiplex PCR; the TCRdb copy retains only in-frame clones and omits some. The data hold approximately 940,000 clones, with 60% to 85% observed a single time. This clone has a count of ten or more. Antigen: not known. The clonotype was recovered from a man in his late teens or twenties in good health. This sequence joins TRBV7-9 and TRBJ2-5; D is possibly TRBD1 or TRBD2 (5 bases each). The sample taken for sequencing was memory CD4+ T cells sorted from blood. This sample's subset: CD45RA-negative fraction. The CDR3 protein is CASSQEGETQYF. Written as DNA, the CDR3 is TGTGCCAGCAGTCAAGAGGGGGAGACCCAGTACTTC.